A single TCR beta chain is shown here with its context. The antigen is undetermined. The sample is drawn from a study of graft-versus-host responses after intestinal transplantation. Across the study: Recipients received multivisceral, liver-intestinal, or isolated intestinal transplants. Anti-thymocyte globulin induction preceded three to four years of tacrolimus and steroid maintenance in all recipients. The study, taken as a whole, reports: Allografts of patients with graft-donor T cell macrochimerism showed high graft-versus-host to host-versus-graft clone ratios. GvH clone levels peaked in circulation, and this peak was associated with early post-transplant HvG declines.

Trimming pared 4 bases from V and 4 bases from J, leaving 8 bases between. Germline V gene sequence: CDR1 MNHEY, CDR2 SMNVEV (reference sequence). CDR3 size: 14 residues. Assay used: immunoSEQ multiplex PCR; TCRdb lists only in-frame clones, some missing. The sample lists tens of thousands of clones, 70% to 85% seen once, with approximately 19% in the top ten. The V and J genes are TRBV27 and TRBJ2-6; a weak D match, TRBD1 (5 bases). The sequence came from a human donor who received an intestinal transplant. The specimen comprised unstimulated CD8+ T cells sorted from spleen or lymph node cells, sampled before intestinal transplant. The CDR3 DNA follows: TGTGCCAGCAGTTCCACAGGCGGGGCCAACGTCCTGACTTTC. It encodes CASSSTGGANVLTF.